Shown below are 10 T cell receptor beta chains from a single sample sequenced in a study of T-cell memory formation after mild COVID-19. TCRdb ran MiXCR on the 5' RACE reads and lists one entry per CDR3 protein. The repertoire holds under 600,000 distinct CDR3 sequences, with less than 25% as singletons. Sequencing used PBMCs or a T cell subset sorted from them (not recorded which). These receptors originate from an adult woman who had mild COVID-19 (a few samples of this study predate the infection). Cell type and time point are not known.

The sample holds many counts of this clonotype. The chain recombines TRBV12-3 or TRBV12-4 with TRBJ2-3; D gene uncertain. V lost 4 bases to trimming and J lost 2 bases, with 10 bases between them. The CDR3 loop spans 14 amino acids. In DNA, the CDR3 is TGTGCCAGCAGTTCCACCGCGGCCACAGATACGCAGTATTTT. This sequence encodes CASSSTAATDTQYF.

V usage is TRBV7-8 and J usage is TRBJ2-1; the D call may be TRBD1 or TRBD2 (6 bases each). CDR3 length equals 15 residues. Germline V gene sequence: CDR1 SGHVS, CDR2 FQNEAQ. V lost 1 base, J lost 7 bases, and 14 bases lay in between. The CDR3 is CASSLGWGAGNEQFF. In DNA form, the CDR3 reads TGTGCCAGCAGCTTAGGTTGGGGGGCGGGAAATGAGCAGTTCTTC.

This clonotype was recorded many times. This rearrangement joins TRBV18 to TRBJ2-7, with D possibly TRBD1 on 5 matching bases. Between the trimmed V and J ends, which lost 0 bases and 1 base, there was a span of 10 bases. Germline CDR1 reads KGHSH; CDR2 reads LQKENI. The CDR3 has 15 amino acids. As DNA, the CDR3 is TGTGCCAGCTCACCACCAGGGGTCAGATCCTACGAGCAGTACTTC. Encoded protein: CASSPPGVRSYEQYF.

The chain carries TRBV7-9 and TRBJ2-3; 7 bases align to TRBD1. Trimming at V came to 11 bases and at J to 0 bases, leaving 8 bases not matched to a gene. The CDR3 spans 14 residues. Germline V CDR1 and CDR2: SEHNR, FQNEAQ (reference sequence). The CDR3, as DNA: TGTGCCTCCCGGACAGGCTCTAGCACAGATACGCAGTATTTT. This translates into CASRTGSSTDTQYF.

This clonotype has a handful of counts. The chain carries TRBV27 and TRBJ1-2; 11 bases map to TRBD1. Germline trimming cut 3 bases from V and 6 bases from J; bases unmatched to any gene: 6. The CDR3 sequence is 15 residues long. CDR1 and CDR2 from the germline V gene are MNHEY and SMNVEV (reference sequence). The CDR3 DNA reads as TGTGCCAGCAGTTTTGCGGACAGGGGGCTGGATGGCTACACCTTC. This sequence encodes CASSFADRGLDGYTF.

The chain's CDR3 is CASSHFGQGAGRDTEAFF. CDR3 coding DNA: TGCGCCAGCAGCCACTTCGGGCAGGGGGCTGGGAGGGACACTGAAGCTTTCTTT. The rearrangement uses TRBV4-1 and TRBJ1-1, with 8 nucleotides matching TRBD1. The CDR3 consists of 18 residues. Germline V gives CDR1 MGHRA, CDR2 YSYEKL. The V and J ends lost 3 bases and 3 bases, in that order; junction bases with no gene match: 15.

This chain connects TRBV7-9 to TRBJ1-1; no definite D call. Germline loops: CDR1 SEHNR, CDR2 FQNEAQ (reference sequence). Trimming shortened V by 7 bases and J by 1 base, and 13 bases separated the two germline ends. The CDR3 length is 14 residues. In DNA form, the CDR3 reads TGTGCCAGCACCATAGATAGAAGGAACACTGAAGCTTTCTTT. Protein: CASTIDRRNTEAFF.

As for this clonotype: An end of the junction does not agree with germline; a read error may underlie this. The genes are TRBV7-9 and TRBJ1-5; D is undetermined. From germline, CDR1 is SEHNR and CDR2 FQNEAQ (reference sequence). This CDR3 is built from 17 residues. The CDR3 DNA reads TGTGCCGGCAGCCTAAACAGTGACCTTCGTGGCAATCAGCCCCAGCATTTT. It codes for CAGSLNSDLRGNQPQHF.

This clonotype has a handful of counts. Here the CDR3 DNA reads TGTGCCAGCAGCCAAAGGGTTGGCGGGACGAGCTCCTACAATGAGCAGTTCTTC. This codes for CASSQRVGGTSSYNEQFF. The J gene is TRBJ2-1, the V gene TRBV12-3 or TRBV12-4; the D gene is possibly TRBD2 (6 bases). The V end was cut by 6 bases, the J end by 0 bases, with 21 bases between. This CDR3 spans 18 amino acids.

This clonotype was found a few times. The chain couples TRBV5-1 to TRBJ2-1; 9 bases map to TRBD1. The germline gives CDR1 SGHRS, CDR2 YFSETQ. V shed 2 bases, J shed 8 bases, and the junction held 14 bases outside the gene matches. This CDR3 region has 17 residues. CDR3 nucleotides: TGCGCCAGCAGCTTCCGAGGGGGACAGGGCTCGGACGATGAGCAGTTCTTC. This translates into CASSFRGGQGSDDEQFF.